This T cell receptor (beta chain) was identified during a study of human T cells and chemical hapten exposure. In this sample, this clonotype turned up many times. CDR3 length: 15 amino acids. V shed 3 bases, J shed 2 bases, and the junction held 3 bases outside the gene matches. TCRdb ran MiXCR on the RACE reads and lists one entry per CDR3 protein. The sample includes roughly 100,000 distinct CDR3 sequences, approximately 11% of them seen just once. Indicated time point: pre-sensitization, week 0. The sample's treatment: therapeutic diphenylcyclopropenone sensitization with weekly scalp DPC. Only after blood had been drawn was each patch test applied.

Sequencing was performed on whole blood, taken in connection with sensitization to the hapten diphenylcyclopropenone (DPC). The clonotype originates from a woman aged 55-69 years with alopecia areata. Some clones in this sample may be carry-over from other donors' samples. The chain recombines TRBV12-3 or TRBV12-4 with TRBJ1-5; 8 bases agree with TRBD1. The CDR3, as DNA: TGTGCCAGCAGTTTTGGGACAGGAGGCAATCAGCCCCAGCATTTT. Its translation: CASSFGTGGNQPQHF.